This T cell receptor beta chain was retrieved from a study of shared clonotypes between healthy human individuals. Study context: The plates for each donor numbered three CD4 naive, three CD4 memory, two CD8 naive and one CD8 memory.

Some clones are missing from TCRdb's copy, which holds only in-frame ones; the method was immunoSEQ multiplex PCR. The sample records about 1 million clones, around 76% being singletons. The CDR3 is 15 amino acids. With 5 bases clipped from V and 4 bases from J, the junction kept 10 bases outside the gene matches. Looked up from germline, CDR1 is MDHEN and CDR2 is SYDVKM. This receptor was taken from a man aged 18 to 35 in good health. The chain recombines TRBV28 with TRBJ1-2, with TRBD1 matching over 7 bases. The sequencing sample was made of memory CD4+ T cells sorted from blood. Subset meaning: CD45RA-negative fraction. The CDR3 DNA sequence: TGTGCCAGCAGTCCCCAACAGGGGAGGTCCTATGGCTACACCTTC. Its protein product is CASSPQQGRSYGYTF.